This T cell receptor (beta chain) was documented in a study of control samples from healthy donors and cancer patients. This CDR3 is 14 amino acids long. Germline V lookup: CDR1 SSHAT, CDR2 FNYEAQ (reference sequence). V shed 1 base and J 9 bases; nucleotides not matched to a gene: 7. Clones were read by immunoSEQ multiplex PCR, and TCRdb kept only the in-frame ones, dropping some. Among around 110,000 clones listed, over 90% were seen once. This receptor was obtained from a young man in good health. What was sequenced was blood. The chain is built from TRBV7-7 and TRBJ2-5; 8 nucleotides agree with TRBD1. The CDR3 loop reads CASSLVLGQGPQYF. The CDR3 nucleotides read TGTGCCAGCAGCTTAGTCCTAGGACAGGGCCCCCAGTACTTC.